This TCR beta chain derives from a study of cytomegalovirus exposure and HLA in healthy donors. Study-wide findings and caveats: In a later analysis, DRB1 alleles had the most associated TCRs; HLA-C alleles the fewest. A previous analysis found most TCR beta V segments productive roughly 87% or roughly 30% of the time.

To note about this clone: Its antigen is unknown.

PCR involved 60 Vbeta and 13 Jbeta primers. The assay was immunoSEQ multiplex PCR, and TCRdb's table has in-frame clones only and misses some. The data contain fewer than 250,000 clones, around 83% of them singletons. CDR3 length equals 18 residues. The germline V gene encodes CDR1 LNHDA and CDR2 SQIVND (reference sequence). V was cut by 6 bases and J by 4 bases, with 25 bases left in between. The gene calls are TRBV19 and TRBJ1-3; TRBD1 might be the D (6 bases). This TCR was sampled from a man aged 40-55 years in good health and CMV-seropositive. Material: PBMCs. The CDR3 reads CASSAPGHSRVTGNTIYF. CDR3 nucleotide sequence: TGTGCCAGTAGCGCGCCGGGACATTCAAGGGTCACGGGAAACACCATATATTTT. Complete variable domain (other parts from reference TRBV19 and TRBJ1-3): DGGITQSPKYLFRKEGQNVTLSCEQNLNHDAMYWYRQDPGQGLRLIYYSQIVNDFQKGDIAEGYSVSREKKESFPLTVTSAQKNPTAFYLCASSAPGHSRVTGNTIYFGEGSWLTVV.